Below, one T cell receptor (beta chain) is given with its context. The antigen remains undetermined. The entry originates in a study of T cell responses to AZD1222 COVID-19 vaccine. The overall study: Investigators merged groups given second doses at roughly 4 or roughly 12 weeks. Findings and limits, study-wide: Researchers took repertoire samples only after the peak T cell response had come.

Produced via immunoSEQ multiplex PCR; TCRdb's table is partial and in-frame only. The sample comprises 100,000 to 120,000 clones, 87% of which are singletons, and 3.2% rests with the top ten. The CDR3 contains 16 residues. CDR1 is LNHDA and CDR2 is SQIVND in the germline V gene (reference sequence). The ends lost 6 bases at V and 2 bases at J; junction bases unmatched: 11. The sample was peripheral blood, taken on day 0 of AZD1222 vaccination. The chain recombines TRBV19 with TRBJ2-3, with TRBD2 identical over 7 bases. The sequence came from an adult in good health. Written as DNA, the CDR3 is TGTGCCAGTAGAACCCACGCTAGCGGACACACAGATACGCAGTATTTT. Translating it yields CASRTHASGHTDTQYF.